One sample yielded the 7 T cell receptor beta chains listed below, sequenced in a study of cytomegalovirus exposure and HLA in healthy donors. This PCR relied on a set of 60 Vbeta primers and 13 Jbeta primers. Only in-frame clones appear in the TCRdb table, and some are missing; sequencing was by immunoSEQ multiplex PCR. The sample lists tens of thousands of clones, approximately 75% occurring once. What was sequenced was PBMCs. The receptor source for this set is a man aged 50 or older in good health and CMV-seropositive.

The chain combines TRBV27 with TRBJ1-5, with TRBD1 identical over 9 bases. This CDR3 has 14 residues. Trimming removed 6 bases from V and 6 bases from J; junction bases left unmatched: 6. Germline V gives CDR1 MNHEY, CDR2 SMNVEV (reference sequence). The CDR3 region is CASSHTGGVQPQHF. In DNA, the CDR3 is TGTGCCAGCAGCCATACAGGGGGCGTTCAGCCCCAGCATTTT.

This clone was found a few times. The chain is built from TRBV4-3 and TRBJ1-1, with no clear D. V was trimmed by 0 bases and J by 1 base, leaving 3 bases between them. CDR1 is LGHNA, CDR2 YSLEER, per germline. The CDR3 extends over 13 amino acids. For the CDR3, the DNA is TGCGCCAGCAGCCAAGACAGGAACACTGAAGCTTTCTTT. Translation: CASSQDRNTEAFF.

The V gene is TRBV13, the J gene TRBJ1-5; D remains ambiguous. This CDR3 spans 14 amino acids. Germline CDR1 PRHDT, CDR2 FYEKMQ (reference sequence). V was trimmed by 0 bases and J by 1 base, leaving 4 bases between them. In DNA, the CDR3 is TGTGCCAGCAGCTTAGGACAGAGCAATCAGCCCCAGCATTTT. Encoded protein: CASSLGQSNQPQHF. Based on the CDR3 plus reference TRBV13 and TRBJ1-5, the full variable domain is AAGVIQSPRHLIKEKRETATLKCYPIPRHDTVYWYQQGPGQDPQFLISFYEKMQSDKGSIPDRFSAQQFSDYHSELNMSSLELGDSALYFCASSLGQSNQPQHFGDGTRLSIL.

The chain is built from TRBV14 and TRBJ2-7; D is undetermined. This CDR3 region has 16 residues. CDR1 SGHDN and CDR2 FVKESK come from the germline V gene. V dropped 1 base and J dropped 3 bases, with 16 bases sitting between them. The CDR3 DNA reads TGTGCCAGCAGCCAAGTGTCCCCGAGTCACCACTACGAGCAGTACTTC. This translates into CASSQVSPSHHYEQYF.

The rearrangement joins TRBV4-3 to TRBJ2-5; 8 bases map to TRBD2. The CDR3 loop spans 18 amino acids. Unmatched junction bases numbered 10, after V lost 0 bases and J lost 1 base. Germline V CDR1 and CDR2: LGHNA, YSLEER. CDR3 amino acids: CASSQDSSGGILQETQYF. The CDR3 DNA sequence: TGCGCCAGCAGCCAAGATTCCAGCGGGGGTATACTCCAAGAGACCCAGTACTTC.

The V and J genes are TRBV5-1 and TRBJ2-7; 10 nucleotides align to TRBD2. From germline, CDR1 is SGHRS and CDR2 YFSETQ. CDR3 length equals 18 residues. Unmatched junction bases numbered 16, after V lost 3 bases and J lost 4 bases. This CDR3 reads CASSSPRDTSGEVYEQYF. CDR3 in DNA: TGCGCCAGCAGCTCCCCCCGGGACACTAGCGGGGAGGTTTACGAGCAGTACTTC.

The J gene is TRBJ1-1, the V gene TRBV5-1; 10 positions agree with TRBD1. The germline V gene encodes CDR1 SGHRS and CDR2 YFSETQ. The V segment lost 5 bases and the J segment 5 bases; nucleotides outside the gene matches: 6. The CDR3 length is 14 residues. The CDR3, as DNA: TGCGCCAGCAGGGTCGGACAGGGGGGAACTGAAGCTTTCTTT. Encoded protein: CASRVGQGGTEAFF.